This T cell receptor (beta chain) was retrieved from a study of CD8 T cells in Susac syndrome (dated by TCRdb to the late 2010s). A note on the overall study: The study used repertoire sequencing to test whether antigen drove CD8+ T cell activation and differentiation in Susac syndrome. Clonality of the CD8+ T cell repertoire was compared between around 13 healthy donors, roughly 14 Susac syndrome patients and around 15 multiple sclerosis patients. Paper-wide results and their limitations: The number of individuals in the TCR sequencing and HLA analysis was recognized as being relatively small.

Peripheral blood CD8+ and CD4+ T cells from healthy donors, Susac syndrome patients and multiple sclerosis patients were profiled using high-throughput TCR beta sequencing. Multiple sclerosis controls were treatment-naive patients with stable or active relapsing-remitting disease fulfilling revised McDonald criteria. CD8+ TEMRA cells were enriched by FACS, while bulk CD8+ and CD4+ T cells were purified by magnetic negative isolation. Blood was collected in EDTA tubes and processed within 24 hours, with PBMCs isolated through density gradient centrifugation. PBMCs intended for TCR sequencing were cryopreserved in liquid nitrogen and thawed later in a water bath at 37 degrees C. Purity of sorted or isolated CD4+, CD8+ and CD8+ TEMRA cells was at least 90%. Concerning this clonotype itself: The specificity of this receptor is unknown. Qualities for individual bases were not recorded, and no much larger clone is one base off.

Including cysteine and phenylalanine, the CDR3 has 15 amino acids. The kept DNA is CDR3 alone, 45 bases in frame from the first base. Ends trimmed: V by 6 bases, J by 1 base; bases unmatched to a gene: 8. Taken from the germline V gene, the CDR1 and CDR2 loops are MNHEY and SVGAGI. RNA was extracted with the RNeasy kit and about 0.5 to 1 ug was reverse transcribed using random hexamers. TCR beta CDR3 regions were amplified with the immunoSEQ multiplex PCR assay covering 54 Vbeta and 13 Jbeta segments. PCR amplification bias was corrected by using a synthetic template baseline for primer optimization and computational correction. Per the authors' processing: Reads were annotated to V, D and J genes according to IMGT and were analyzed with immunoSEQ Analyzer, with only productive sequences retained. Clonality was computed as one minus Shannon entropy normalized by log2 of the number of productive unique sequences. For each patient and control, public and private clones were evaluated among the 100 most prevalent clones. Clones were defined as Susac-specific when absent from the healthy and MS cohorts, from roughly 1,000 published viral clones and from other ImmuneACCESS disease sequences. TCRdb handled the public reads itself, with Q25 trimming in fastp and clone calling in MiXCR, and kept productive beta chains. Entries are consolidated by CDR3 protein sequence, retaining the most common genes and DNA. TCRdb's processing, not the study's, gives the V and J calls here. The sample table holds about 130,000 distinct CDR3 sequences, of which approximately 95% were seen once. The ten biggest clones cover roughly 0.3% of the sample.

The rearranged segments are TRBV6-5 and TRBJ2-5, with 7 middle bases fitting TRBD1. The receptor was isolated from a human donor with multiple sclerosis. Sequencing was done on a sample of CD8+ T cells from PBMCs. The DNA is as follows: TGTGCCAGCAGGCTACCGACAGGGCTCCAAGAGACCCAGTACTTC. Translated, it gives CASRLPTGLQETQYF.